This TCR beta chain was observed in a study of blood T cells in healthy people across ages. Study-level results: PBMCs left unsorted prevented a conclusive naive versus antigen-experienced comparison.

As for this clonotype: Its antigen is unknown.

There are 15 residues in the CDR3. CDR1 and CDR2 (germline): SGHTA, FQGNSA. Unmatched junction bases numbered 9, after V lost 5 bases and J lost 6 bases. With a J-beta primer mix and a sample-barcoded 5' primer, a second PCR ran roughly 6 to 11 cycles. Per-sample output comprised a minimum of 3 million paired-end reads containing CDR3. MiXCR, applied by TCRdb to the 5' RACE reads, yields one record per CDR3 protein. The sample holds 2 million or so distinct CDR3 sequences, around 50% seen once. This receptor was taken from a middle-aged woman in good health. Sequencing was performed on blood. The V and J genes are TRBV7-2 and TRBJ1-5, with 8 bases matching TRBD1. The CDR3, as DNA: TGTGCCAGCAGCCTAACCCGGACAGGGTTTCAGCCCCAGCATTTT. This sequence encodes CASSLTRTGFQPQHF.